The clone carrying this T cell receptor beta chain has ten or more counts. The CDR3 totals 10 residues. Germline CDR1 and CDR2: DFQATT and SNEGSKA (reference sequence). Trimming removed 7 bases at V and 9 bases at J, with 7 bases between. RNA transcripts were the template, and TCR beta CDR3 regions were amplified from them. RT-PCR with HTBI primers came first, then second-round multiplex PCR. TCRdb independently ran MiXCR on the multiplex PCR reads; one entry per CDR3 protein. The sample holds 350,000 to 450,000 distinct CDR3 sequences, approximately 20% seen once. This sample is part of a study of Graves' ophthalmopathy and Graves' hyperthyroidism.

The clonotype originates from a woman younger than 35 with Graves' ophthalmopathy. Input material: peripheral blood. The chain is built from TRBV20-1 and TRBJ1-6; D gene unclear. CDR3 region: CSVLGSPLHF. The DNA for the CDR3 is TGCAGTGTTCTTGGTTCACCCCTCCACTTT.